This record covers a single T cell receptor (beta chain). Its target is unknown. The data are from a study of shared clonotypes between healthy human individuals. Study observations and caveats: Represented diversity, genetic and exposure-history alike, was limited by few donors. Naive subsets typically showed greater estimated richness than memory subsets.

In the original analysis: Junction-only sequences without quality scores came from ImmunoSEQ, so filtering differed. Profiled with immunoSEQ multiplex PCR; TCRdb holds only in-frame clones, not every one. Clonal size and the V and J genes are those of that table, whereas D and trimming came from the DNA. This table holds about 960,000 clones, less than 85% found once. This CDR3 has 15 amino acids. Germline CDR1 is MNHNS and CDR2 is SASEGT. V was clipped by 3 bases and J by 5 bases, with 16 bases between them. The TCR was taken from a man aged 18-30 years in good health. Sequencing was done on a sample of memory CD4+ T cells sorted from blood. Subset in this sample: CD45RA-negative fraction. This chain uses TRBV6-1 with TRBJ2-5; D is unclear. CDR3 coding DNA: TGTGCCAGCAGTGACCGACACGGAGTAATGGAGACCCAGTACTTC. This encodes CASSDRHGVMETQYF.